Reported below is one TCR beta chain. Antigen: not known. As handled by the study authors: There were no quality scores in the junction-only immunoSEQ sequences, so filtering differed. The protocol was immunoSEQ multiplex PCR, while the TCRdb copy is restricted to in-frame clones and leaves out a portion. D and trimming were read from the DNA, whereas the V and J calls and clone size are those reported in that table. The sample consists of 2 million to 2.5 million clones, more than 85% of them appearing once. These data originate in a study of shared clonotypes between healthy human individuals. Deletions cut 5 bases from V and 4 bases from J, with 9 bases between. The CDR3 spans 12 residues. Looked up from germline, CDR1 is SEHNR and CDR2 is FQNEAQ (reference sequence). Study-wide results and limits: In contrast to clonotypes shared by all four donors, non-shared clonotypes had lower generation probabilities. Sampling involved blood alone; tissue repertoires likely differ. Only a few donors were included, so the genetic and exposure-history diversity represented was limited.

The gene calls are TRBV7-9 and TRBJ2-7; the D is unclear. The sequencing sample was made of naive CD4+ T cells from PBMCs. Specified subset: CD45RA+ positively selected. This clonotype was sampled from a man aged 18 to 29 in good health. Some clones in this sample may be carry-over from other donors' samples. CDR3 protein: CASSRDRYEQYF. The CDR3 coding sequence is TGTGCCAGCAGCCGAGATAGGTACGAGCAGTACTTC. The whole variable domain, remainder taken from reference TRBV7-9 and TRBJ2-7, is DTGVSQNPRHKITKRGQNVTFRCDPISEHNRLYWYRQTLGQGPEFLTYFQNEAQLEKSRLLSDRFSAERPKGSFSTLEIQRTEQGDSAMYLCASSRDRYEQYFGPGTRLTVT.